The clone carrying this TCR beta chain appeared a single time. Germline lookup yields CDR1 MNHEY and CDR2 SMNVEV (reference sequence). The CDR3 runs to 15 residues. The ends were cut back, 3 bases at V and 4 bases at J, with 15 bases in the middle. Naive CD8 cells, CD45RO-negative and positively selected for CCR7, excluded terminally differentiated effector memory CD45RA+ cells. The sample originates from a study of shared clonotypes between healthy human individuals. Sequencing used immunoSEQ multiplex PCR; TCRdb keeps in-frame clones, though not all of them. There are around 2.1 million clones in the sample; around 93% occur only once, and roughly 1.7% lies in the top ten.

The sample consisted of naive CD8+ T cells from PBMCs. The receptor's source is a man aged 18 to 35 in good health. Some clones in this sample may be carry-over from other donors' samples. V usage is TRBV27 and J usage is TRBJ1-2; possible D gene TRBD1, 6 bases. CDR3 residues: CASSFGRDRTYGYTF. CDR3 DNA: TGTGCCAGCAGTTTCGGGAGAGACAGGACCTATGGCTACACCTTC.